This T cell receptor (beta chain) was retrieved from a study of metastatic and nonmetastatic thyroid tumors. Across the study: A comparison of repertoires was made across blood and tumor or nodule tissue from malignant and benign thyroid patients.

Thyroid surgery was performed in patients who had received no treatment beforehand. Study-level findings and limits: It was reportedly found that TCR beta diversity was significantly higher in malignant thyroid tumors than in benign nodules, a difference seen in both blood and tumor samples.

The germline V gene encodes CDR1 GTSNPN and CDR2 SVGIG (reference sequence). V gave up 5 bases and J gave up 0 bases, with 13 bases separating them. The CDR3 loop spans 14 amino acids. This clone is labeled as medium-sized. Its antigen is as yet unknown. Per the study methods: Building a distant-metastasis classifier for papillary thyroid cancer drew on CDR3 differences across clinicopathological groups. TCRdb re-clonotyped the PCR reads via MiXCR. TCRdb, not the authors, supplied the V and J calls. The table includes roughly 20,000 clones, under 35% detected once. The specimen sequenced was blood. The genes are TRBV30 and TRBJ1-1, with no clear D. This TCR derives from a female donor with papillary thyroid cancer or a benign thyroid nodule (not recorded which). Some clones in this sample may be carry-over from other donors' samples. Here the CDR3 reads CAWSRWELNTEAFF. DNA of the CDR3: TGTGCCTGGTCGAGGTGGGAATTGAACACTGAAGCTTTCTTT.